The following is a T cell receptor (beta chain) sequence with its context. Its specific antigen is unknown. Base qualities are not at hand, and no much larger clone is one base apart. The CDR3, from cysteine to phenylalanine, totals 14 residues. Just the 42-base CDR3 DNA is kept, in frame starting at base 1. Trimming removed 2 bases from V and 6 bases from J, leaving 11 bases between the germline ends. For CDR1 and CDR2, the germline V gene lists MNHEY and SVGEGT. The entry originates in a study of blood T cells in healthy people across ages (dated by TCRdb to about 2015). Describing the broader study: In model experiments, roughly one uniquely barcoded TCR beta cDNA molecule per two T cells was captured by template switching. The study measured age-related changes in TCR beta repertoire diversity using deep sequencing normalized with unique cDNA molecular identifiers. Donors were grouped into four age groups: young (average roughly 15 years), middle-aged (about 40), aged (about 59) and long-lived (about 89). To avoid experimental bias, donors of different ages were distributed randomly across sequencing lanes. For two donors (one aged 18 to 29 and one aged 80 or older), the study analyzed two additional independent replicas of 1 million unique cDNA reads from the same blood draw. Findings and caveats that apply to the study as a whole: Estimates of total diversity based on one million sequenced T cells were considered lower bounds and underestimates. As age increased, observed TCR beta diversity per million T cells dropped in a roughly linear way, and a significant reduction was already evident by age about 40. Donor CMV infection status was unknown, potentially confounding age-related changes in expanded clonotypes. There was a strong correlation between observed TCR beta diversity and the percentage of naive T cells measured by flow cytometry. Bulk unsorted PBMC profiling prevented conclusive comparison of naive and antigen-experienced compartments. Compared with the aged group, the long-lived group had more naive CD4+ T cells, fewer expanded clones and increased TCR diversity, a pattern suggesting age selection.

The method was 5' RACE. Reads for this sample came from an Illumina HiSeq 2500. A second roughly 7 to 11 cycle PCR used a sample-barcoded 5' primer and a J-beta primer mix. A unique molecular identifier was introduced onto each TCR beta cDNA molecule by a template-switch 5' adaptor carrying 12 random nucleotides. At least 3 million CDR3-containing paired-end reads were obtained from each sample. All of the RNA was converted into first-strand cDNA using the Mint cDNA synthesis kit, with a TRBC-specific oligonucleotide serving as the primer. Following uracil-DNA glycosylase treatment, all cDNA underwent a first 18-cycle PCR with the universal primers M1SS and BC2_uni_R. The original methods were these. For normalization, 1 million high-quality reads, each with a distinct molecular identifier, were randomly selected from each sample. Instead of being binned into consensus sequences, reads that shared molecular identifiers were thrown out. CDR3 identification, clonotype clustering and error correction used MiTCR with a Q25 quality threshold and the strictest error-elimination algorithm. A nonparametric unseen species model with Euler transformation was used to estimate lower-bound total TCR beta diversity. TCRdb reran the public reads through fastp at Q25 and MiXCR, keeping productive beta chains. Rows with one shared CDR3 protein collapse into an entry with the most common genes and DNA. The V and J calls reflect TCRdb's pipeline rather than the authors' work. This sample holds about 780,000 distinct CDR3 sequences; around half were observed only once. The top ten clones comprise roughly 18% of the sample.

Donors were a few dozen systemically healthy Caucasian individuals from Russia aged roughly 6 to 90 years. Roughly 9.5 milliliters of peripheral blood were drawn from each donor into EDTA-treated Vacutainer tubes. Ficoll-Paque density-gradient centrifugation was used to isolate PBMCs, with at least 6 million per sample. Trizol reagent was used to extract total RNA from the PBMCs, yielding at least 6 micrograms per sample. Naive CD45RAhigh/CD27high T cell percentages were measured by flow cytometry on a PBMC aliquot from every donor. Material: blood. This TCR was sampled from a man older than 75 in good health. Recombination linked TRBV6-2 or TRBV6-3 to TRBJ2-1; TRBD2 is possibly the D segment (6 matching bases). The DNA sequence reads TGTGCCAGCAGTTACGGGGGAGGAGGCAATGAGCAGTTCTTC. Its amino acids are CASSYGGGGNEQFF.